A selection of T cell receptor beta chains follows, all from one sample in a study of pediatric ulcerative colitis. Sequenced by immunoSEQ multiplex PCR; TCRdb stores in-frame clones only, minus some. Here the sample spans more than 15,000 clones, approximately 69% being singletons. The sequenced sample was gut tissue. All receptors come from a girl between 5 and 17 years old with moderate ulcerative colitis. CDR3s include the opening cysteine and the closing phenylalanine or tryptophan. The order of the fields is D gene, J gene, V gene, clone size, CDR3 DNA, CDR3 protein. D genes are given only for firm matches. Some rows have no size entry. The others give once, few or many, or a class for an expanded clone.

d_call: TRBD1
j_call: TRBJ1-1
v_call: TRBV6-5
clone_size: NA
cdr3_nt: TGTGCCAGCAGGCAAGCAGGGGGTACAGCTTTCTTT
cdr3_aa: CASRQAGGTAFF

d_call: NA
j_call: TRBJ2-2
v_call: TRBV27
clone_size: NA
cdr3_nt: TGTGCCAGCAATAGATTGCCCCTCACCGGGGAGCTGTTTTTT
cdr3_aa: CASNRLPLTGELFF

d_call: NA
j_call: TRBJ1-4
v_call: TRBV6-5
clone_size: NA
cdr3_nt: TGTGCCAGCAGTTACCAGCCCTATAATGAAAAACTGTTTTTT
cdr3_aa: CASSYQPYNEKLFF

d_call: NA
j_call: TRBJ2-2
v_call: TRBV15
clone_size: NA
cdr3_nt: TGTGCCACCCGGCGAGAGGGGAACACCGGGGAGCTGTTTTTT
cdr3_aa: CATRREGNTGELFF

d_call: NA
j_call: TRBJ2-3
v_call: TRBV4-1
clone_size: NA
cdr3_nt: TGCGCCAGCAGCCAAGCCCCCCATCACACAGATACGCAGTATTTT
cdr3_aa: CASSQAPHHTDTQYF

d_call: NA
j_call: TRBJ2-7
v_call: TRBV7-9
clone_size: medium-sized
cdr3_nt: TGTGCCAGCAGCCAACATCCGGGACTCCGGTACTTC
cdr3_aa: CASSQHPGLRYF

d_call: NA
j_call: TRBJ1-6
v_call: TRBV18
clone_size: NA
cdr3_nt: TGTGCCAGCTCACAGGACTCTAATTCACCCCTCCACTTT
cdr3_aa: CASSQDSNSPLHF

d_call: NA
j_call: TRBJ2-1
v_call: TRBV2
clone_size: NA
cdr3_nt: TGTGCCAGCAGTGAACAGGGTGGTGAGCAGTTCTTC
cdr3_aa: CASSEQGGEQFF

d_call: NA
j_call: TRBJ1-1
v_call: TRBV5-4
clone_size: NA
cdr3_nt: TGTGCCAGCAGCTCCCCGTCACAGGGTATGAACACTGAAGCTTTCTTT
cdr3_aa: CASSSPSQGMNTEAFF

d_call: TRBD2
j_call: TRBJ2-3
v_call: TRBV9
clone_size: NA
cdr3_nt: TGTGCCAGCAGCCCCCAGGGCCGGGAGGGTTGGGATACGCAGTATTTT
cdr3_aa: CASSPQGREGWDTQYF